This is a list of T cell receptor beta chains from one sample in a study of early T cells in non-severe SARS-CoV-2 infection. One entry per CDR3 protein, called by TCRdb with MiXCR from the 5' RACE reads. The repertoire has approximately 77,000 distinct CDR3 sequences, more than 10% of them found once; the top ten carry about 14%. This specimen consisted of whole blood, obtained at baseline. Receptor source: an adult who was a healthcare worker with PCR-confirmed SARS-CoV-2 infection or an uninfected control (not recorded which). The donor label of this sample is uncertain. Each CDR3 is given with its conserved first and last residue. A D gene is named only where the DNA matches it firmly. Where a row states a size, it is once, few, many or the class of an expanded clone; other rows omit it.

clone size,V gene,D gene,J gene,CDR3 protein,CDR3 DNA
-,TRBV6-1,-,TRBJ1-2,CASSDDVRGRSYTF,TGTGCCAGCAGTGACGATGTCAGGGGAAGGAGCTACACCTTC
-,TRBV5-4,TRBD2,TRBJ2-2,CASSGGTSGELNTGELFF,TGTGCCAGCAGCGGCGGGACTAGCGGGGAACTGAACACCGGGGAGCTGTTTTTT
many,TRBV24-1,-,TRBJ2-1,CATSDGIQQFF,TGTGCCACCAGTGACGGCATCCAGCAGTTCTTC
-,TRBV4-1,-,TRBJ2-7,CASSQYGVSYEQYF,TGCGCCAGCAGCCAATACGGAGTCTCCTACGAGCAGTACTTC
-,TRBV7-6,-,TRBJ2-4,CASSRLALPRSIQYF,TGTGCCAGCAGCCGTCTAGCGCTTCCCCGGAGCATTCAGTACTTC
-,TRBV5-1,TRBD1,TRBJ1-6,CASSLTGFNSPLHF,TGCGCCAGCAGCCTGACAGGGTTTAATTCACCCCTCCACTTT
many,TRBV7-8,-,TRBJ1-1,CASSLVTGPPIGAFF,TGTGCCAGCAGCTTAGTTACGGGCCCCCCAATCGGCGCTTTCTTT
-,TRBV7-9,-,TRBJ2-1,CASTHGRVLNEQFF,TGTGCCAGCACCCATGGCAGGGTACTCAATGAGCAGTTCTTC
-,TRBV6-2/TRBV6-3,-,TRBJ2-7,CASSYPPGQAYEQYF,TGTGCCAGCAGTTATCCCCCGGGGCAGGCCTACGAGCAGTACTTC
-,TRBV6-7,-,TRBJ1-5,CASSSHLAWGNQPQHF,TGTGCCAGCAGTTCCCACCTAGCATGGGGCAATCAGCCCCAGCATTTT
few,TRBV6-6,-,TRBJ1-4,CASRFQGSTNEKLFF,TGTGCCAGCAGATTTCAGGGTTCAACTAATGAAAAACTGTTTTTT
few,TRBV18,-,TRBJ1-2,CASSPLSGPYYGYTF,TGTGCCAGCTCACCATTATCGGGCCCGTACTATGGCTACACCTTC
-,TRBV6-1,-,TRBJ2-3,CASSETFYDTQYF,TGTGCCAGCAGTGAAACCTTTTACGATACGCAGTATTTT
many,TRBV7-2,-,TRBJ1-6,CASSLGNSPLHF,TGTGCCAGCAGCTTGGGTAATTCACCCCTCCACTTT
few,TRBV5-5,TRBD1,TRBJ1-4,CASSFRTGDEKLFF,TGTGCCAGCAGCTTTCGGACAGGGGATGAAAAACTGTTTTTT
many,TRBV12-3/TRBV12-4,-,TRBJ2-1,CASSLAVGVGQFF,TGTGCCAGCAGTTTAGCAGTGGGGGTAGGGCAGTTCTTC